This T cell receptor (beta chain) was sequenced for a study of CXCR3-negative and CXCR3-positive naive CD8 T cells. Broader study findings: Similar TRBV-TRBJ gene usage was seen in naive CXCR3-negative and CXCR3-positive cells, but not in memory cells.

Via 5' RACE with UMI labels, TRB cDNA libraries were prepared. TCRdb derives one entry per CDR3 protein from the 5' RACE reads, leaving out DNA. The specimen's table records tens of thousands of distinct CDR3 sequences. About this clonotype: What it binds is unknown.

CDR3 length: 12 residues. The receptor was derived from a human donor in good health. Some clones in this sample may be carry-over from other donors' samples. This chain joins TRBV12-3 or TRBV12-4 and TRBJ2-3. Sequenced sample: naive CXCR3- CD8+ T cells from blood. Subset described: CD45RO-CCR7+CD27+CD95- naive CD8+ T cells lacking CXCR3 (TNR3-). The CDR3 sequence is CASSFNPATQYF.